This T cell receptor beta chain was sequenced in a study of spatial heterogeneity in lung cancer. Study-wide results and limits: Expanded tumor TCRs that were ubiquitous appeared in blood more at resection than follow-up.

Stated time point: sample taken at primary tumor resection. The input material, whole RNA from tumor, nontumor lung or frozen PBMC, was sequenced unsorted. The cohort: around 77 early-stage, untreated non-small cell lung cancer patients. Germline V gene lookup returns CDR1 LGHNA and CDR2 YNFKEQ. The CDR3 length is 14 residues. The germline V and J ends were trimmed by 0 bases and 5 bases, with 10 bases remaining between them. Each CDR3 protein gets one entry after TCRdb re-called the 5' RACE reads with MiXCR. The sample yields around 87,000 distinct CDR3 sequences, approximately 12% seen once. This clonotype was detected only a few times. The antigen remains unidentified.

This sequence originates from a male donor with early-stage non-small cell lung cancer. The sequencing here drew on PBMCs, taken at surgery. V usage is TRBV4-2 and J usage is TRBJ2-5; TRBD2 might be the D (5 bases). The CDR3: CASSQEIRGETQYF. The CDR3 region has the DNA TGTGCCAGCAGCCAAGAAATACGCGGGGAGACCCAGTACTTC.